This TCR beta chain originates from a study of blood T cell repertoires in COVID-19. About the research overall: Sources were T cells, B-cell-depleted T cells, or PBMCs; the material itself was cDNA or gDNA.

Between the trimmed V and J ends, which lost 2 bases and 4 bases, there was a span of 11 bases. This CDR3 spans 14 amino acids. The V gene's germline CDR1 is WNHNN and CDR2 SYGVQD (reference sequence). Measured with immunoSEQ multiplex PCR; TCRdb has only the in-frame clones, and not every one. This repertoire shows about 250,000 clones, roughly four fifths found once; its top ten account for about 5%. The sequence derives from a middle-aged man who had been exposed to COVID-19. The chain combines TRBV10-1 with TRBJ1-1, with D possibly being TRBD1 (5 bases). The sequenced sample consisted of PBMCs or T cells enriched from blood (not recorded which). The CDR3 bases are TGCGCCAGCAGTGAGGCCGTGGGGGGCACTGAAGCTTTCTTT. This gives the protein CASSEAVGGTEAFF.